This entry lists 30 T cell receptor beta chains sequenced from one sample in a study of STAT3 mutations in large granular lymphocyte leukemia. Whole-study results and caveats: Every T-LGLL patient had at least one immunodominant TCRbeta clonotype.

Libraries were prepared by immunoSEQ multiplex PCR; TCRdb keeps only in-frame clonotypes and omits some of them. The sample has 35,000 to 40,000 clones; around nine tenths are singletons. These TCRs' antigens remain unknown. The sequenced material came from PBMCs. The receptors were gathered from a human donor with T large granular lymphocyte leukemia. Some clones in this sample may be carry-over from other donors' samples.

The chain employs TRBV9 and TRBJ2-7, with TRBD2 matching 7 bases. CDR3 length equals 15 residues. V was pared by 0 bases and J by 0 bases, with 3 bases of the junction left unmatched. Germline V gene lookup returns CDR1 SGDLS and CDR2 YYNGEE. CDR3 coding DNA: TGTGCCAGCAGCGTAGGGGGGGGAGGCTCCTACGAGCAGTACTTC. Protein: CASSVGGGGSYEQYF.

This clone has just one count. The chain recombines TRBV5-4 with TRBJ2-7, with D possibly called TRBD1 or TRBD2 (6 bases each). The CDR3 is 16 amino acids. Trimming left V 0 bases short and J 0 bases short, with 13 bases between. Germline V gene data show CDR1 as SGHNT and CDR2 as YYREEE (reference sequence). The CDR3 coding sequence is TGTGCCAGCAGCTTGGGAGGGGGGCGGAGCTCCTACGAGCAGTACTTC. Protein sequence: CASSLGGGRSSYEQYF.

The rearrangement links TRBV5-1 to TRBJ2-3; D is unresolved. The germline V gene has CDR1 SGHRS and CDR2 YFSETQ. The V gene lost 3 bases and the J gene lost 3 bases, with 14 bases spanning the gap. The CDR3 totals 15 residues. The CDR3 DNA reads as TGCGCCAGCAGCTCGGACCCCTACTCGACAGATACGCAGTATTTT. This encodes CASSSDPYSTDTQYF.

The genes are TRBV19 and TRBJ2-4; D uncertain. The CDR3 runs to 13 residues. Germline V CDR1 and CDR2: LNHDA, SQIVND (reference sequence). Trimming left V 3 bases short and J 5 bases short, with 8 bases between. Here the CDR3 reads CASSIGTENIQYF. The CDR3 DNA reads TGTGCCAGTAGTATCGGAACAGAAAACATTCAGTACTTC.

The chain carries TRBV7-9 and TRBJ2-2; TRBD2 agrees at 7 bases. V shed 4 bases and J 1 base; nucleotides not matched to a gene: 9. The CDR3 sequence is 17 residues long. Germline V gives CDR1 SEHNR, CDR2 FQNEAQ (reference sequence). The CDR3 spells CASSSPLGGRNTGELFF. DNA of the CDR3: TGTGCCAGCAGCTCACCATTGGGGGGGAGGAACACCGGGGAGCTGTTTTTT.

J is TRBJ2-6 and V is TRBV6-4; D not certain. Trimming took off 2 bases at V and 4 bases at J, with 9 bases between the two ends. This CDR3 has 15 amino acids. CDR1 and CDR2 (germline): MRHNA, SNTAGT. The DNA for the CDR3 is TGTGCCAGCAGTGACACTATTACAGGGGCCAACGTCCTGACTTTC. It specifies CASSDTITGANVLTF.

The rearrangement links TRBV5-4 to TRBJ2-1; the match to TRBD2 covers 11 bases. The CDR3 runs 15 residues. CDR1 is SGHNT, CDR2 YYREEE, per germline (reference sequence). V lost 3 bases to trimming and J lost 3 bases; unmatched junction nucleotides: 2. The CDR3 is CASSSGTSGYNEQFF. CDR3 bases: TGTGCCAGCAGCTCCGGGACTAGCGGCTACAATGAGCAGTTCTTC.

The rearrangement links TRBV4-3 to TRBJ2-7; D is possibly TRBD2 (6 bases). The germline gives CDR1 LGHNA, CDR2 YSLEER. The CDR3 contains 13 residues. V gave up 1 base and J gave up 6 bases, with 10 bases separating them. CDR3: CASSQGRASEQYF. The CDR3 DNA follows: TGCGCCAGCAGCCAAGGGAGGGCATCCGAGCAGTACTTC.

As concerns this clone: A read error may produce the germline difference seen at one junction end. In nucleotides, the CDR3 is TGCGCCAGCACCTTGGGACAGAATTCGGCTAATGAAAAACTGTTTTTT. Translation gives CASTLGQNSANEKLFF. This rearrangement joins TRBV5-1 to TRBJ1-4; 7 bases match TRBD1. This CDR3 contains 16 residues. CDR1 SGHRS and CDR2 YFSETQ come from the germline V gene.

The CDR3 nucleotides are TGCGCCAGCAGCCAAGAATATGGAGGGCCAACCCGGACAGTTCTTGGGCCCCAGCATTTT. Amino acid sequence: CASSQEYGGPTRTVLGPQHF. The chain joins TRBV4-1 to TRBJ1-5; tentatively, D is TRBD1 (6 bases). The CDR3 contains 20 residues. Between the trimmed V and J ends, which lost 0 bases and 9 bases, there was a span of 30 bases. Germline V gene lookup returns CDR1 MGHRA and CDR2 YSYEKL.

In DNA, the CDR3 is TGTGCTAGTGCCGCGGGAGAAGCATCAAAAGAGACCCAGTACTTC. Protein product: CASAAGEASKETQYF. This sequence joins TRBV12-5 and TRBJ2-5, with 7 nucleotides matching TRBD2. Germline CDR1 reads LGHNT; CDR2 reads FRNRAP. J lost 3 bases, V lost 7 bases, and 11 bases had no gene match. The CDR3 loop spans 15 amino acids.

This clone was seen only a few times. The chain recombines TRBV6-5 with TRBJ1-1; D is ambiguous. This CDR3 comprises 13 residues. CDR1 is MNHEY and CDR2 is SVGAGI in the germline V gene. V gave up 4 bases and J gave up 4 bases, with 10 bases separating them. The CDR3, as DNA: TGTGCCAGCAGTTTCCGAGAGGCCACTGAAGCTTTCTTT. It translates to CASSFREATEAFF.

V gene TRBV6-5 combines with J gene TRBJ1-1; no definite D call. The CDR3 covers 15 residues. V lost 6 bases and J 5 bases, leaving 19 bases between the germline ends. The germline V gene has CDR1 MNHEY and CDR2 SVGAGI. CDR3 in DNA: TGTGCCAGCAGCTCAAATTATGCTGGTGGGACTGAAGCTTTCTTT. Translating it yields CASSSNYAGGTEAFF.

V gene TRBV18 combines with J gene TRBJ2-2, with D perhaps matching TRBD2 (6 bases). Between the trimmed V and J ends, which lost 2 bases and 4 bases, there was a span of 8 bases. Per the germline V gene, CDR1 is KGHSH and CDR2 is LQKENI. The CDR3 length is 14 residues. The CDR3 coding sequence is TGTGCCAGCTCACCAGAGACTAGCACCGGGGAGCTGTTTTTT. Its translation: CASSPETSTGELFF.

This clone was picked up a small number of times. This chain links TRBV6-5 with TRBJ1-5, with D possibly being TRBD1 (5 bases). This CDR3 is 13 amino acids long. Trimming stripped 7 bases from V and 7 bases from J, with 14 bases between. The germline gives CDR1 MNHEY, CDR2 SVGAGI. CDR3 coding DNA: TGTGCCAGCACCGTAGGGGTTGGCCAGCCCCAGCATTTT. Its protein product is CASTVGVGQPQHF.

The chain uses TRBV9 and TRBJ1-2; 7 bases line up with TRBD1. The CDR3 spans 13 residues. CDR1 and CDR2 (germline): SGDLS, YYNGEE. With V trimmed by 6 bases and J by 2 bases, 4 bases remained unmatched. The CDR3 DNA reads TGTGCCAGCACCCAGGGGGGGAACTATGGCTACACCTTC. This translates into CASTQGGNYGYTF.

The rearrangement links TRBV7-9 to TRBJ2-1, with 11 nucleotides matching TRBD2. The ends lost 3 bases at V and 4 bases at J; junction bases unmatched: 8. CDR1 and CDR2 (germline): SEHNR, FQNEAQ (reference sequence). The CDR3 has 17 residues. Here the CDR3 DNA reads TGTGCCAGCAGCTTGACCCGACTAGCGGGGCTTTACAATGAGCAGTTCTTC. Protein: CASSLTRLAGLYNEQFF.

The V call is TRBV9, the J call TRBJ1-1; maybe TRBD1 (6 bases). This CDR3 spans 15 amino acids. The ends were cut back, 4 bases at V and 5 bases at J, with 18 bases in the middle. The germline CDR1 and CDR2 sequences are SGDLS and YYNGEE. CDR3 nucleotide sequence: TGTGCCAGCAGCCCCGGACAGCTGGTATTGACTGAAGCTTTCTTT. Residues: CASSPGQLVLTEAFF.

This clone was counted once. The V call is TRBV30, the J call TRBJ1-4; perhaps TRBD1 as D (6 bases). The germline gives CDR1 GTSNPN, CDR2 SVGIG (reference sequence). Trimming removed 3 bases at V and 3 bases at J, with 8 bases between. This CDR3 has 13 residues. CDR3 region: CAWRTGPNEKLFF. The CDR3 DNA follows: TGTGCCTGGAGAACAGGGCCTAATGAAAAACTGTTTTTT.

This clone was detected a few times. The chain links TRBV10-2 to TRBJ1-2; D ambiguous. The CDR3 has 12 amino acids. Trimming pared 3 bases from V and 1 base from J, leaving 3 bases between. Germline CDR1 is WSHSY and CDR2 is SAAADI. CDR3 DNA: TGCGCCAGCAGTGACGATAACTATGGCTACACCTTC. This encodes CASSDDNYGYTF.

The V call is TRBV5-4, the J call TRBJ1-2; weak D call: TRBD1 (6 bases). Germline CDR1 SGHNT, CDR2 YYREEE (reference sequence). The CDR3 sequence is 13 residues long. V was trimmed by 0 bases and J by 8 bases, leaving 11 bases between them. The CDR3 DNA sequence: TGTGCCAGCAGCTTGGGGGGGGCTGGAGGCTACACCTTC. Protein: CASSLGGAGGYTF. Combining the CDR3 with reference TRBV5-4 and TRBJ1-2 gives the whole variable domain ETGVTQSPTHLIKTRGQQVTLRCSSQSGHNTVSWYQQALGQGPQFIFQYYREEENGRGNFPPRFSGLQFPNYSSELNVNALELDDSALYLCASSLGGAGGYTFGSGTRLTVV.

This chain links TRBV5-4 with TRBJ1-2; a weak D match, TRBD1 (5 bases). This CDR3 is 14 amino acids long. V shed 5 bases and J shed 3 bases, with 14 bases lying between them. Germline V gene data show CDR1 as SGHNT and CDR2 as YYREEE (reference sequence). The CDR3 DNA reads TGTGCCAGCAGTGGGGGATCTGGAGACTATGGCTACACCTTC. Translating it yields CASSGGSGDYGYTF.

The chain combines TRBV29-1 with TRBJ1-3; TRBD1 is a possible D gene (6 bases). The germline CDR1 and CDR2 sequences are SQVTM and ANQGSEA. The CDR3 covers 14 residues. V lost 6 bases, J lost 4 bases, and 16 bases lay in between. This chain's CDR3 is CSVGPTGVGNTIYF. CDR3 coding DNA: TGCAGCGTCGGACCGACAGGCGTCGGAAACACCATATATTTT.

The table lists this clone with a few counts. This chain uses TRBV2 with TRBJ1-1, with 7 bases identical to TRBD1. The length of the CDR3 is 15 residues. Germline lookup yields CDR1 SNHLY and CDR2 FYNNEI. J gave up 5 bases and V 3 bases, and 9 bases lay outside the gene matches. The CDR3 DNA is TGTGCCAGCAGTGAGCCCATAACAGGGGTGACTGAAGCTTTCTTT. Its translation: CASSEPITGVTEAFF.

V and J are TRBV5-1 and TRBJ2-1; D unresolved. V lost 4 bases to trimming and J lost 7 bases, with 21 bases between them. This CDR3 has 16 amino acids. Germline V gene lookup returns CDR1 SGHRS and CDR2 YFSETQ. The CDR3 nucleotides read TGCGCCAGCAGCCGTTCTTCCGAAGGGCTCGGGAATGAGCAGTTCTTC. Translation: CASSRSSEGLGNEQFF.

V usage is TRBV7-9 and J usage is TRBJ1-6; D not resolved. The V and J ends lost 2 bases and 13 bases respectively, with 9 bases between them. The CDR3 loop spans 12 amino acids. Germline CDR1 is SEHNR and CDR2 is FQNEAQ (reference sequence). The CDR3, as DNA: TGTGCCAGCAGCTTACTCCGTGGGCCCCTCCACTTT. Amino acids: CASSLLRGPLHF.

This chain links TRBV5-1 with TRBJ1-6, with D hard to call. CDR1 is SGHRS and CDR2 is YFSETQ in the germline V gene. Trimming took off 0 bases at V and 8 bases at J, with 6 bases between the two ends. This CDR3 spans 13 amino acids. CDR3 amino acids: CASSLVADSPLHF. The CDR3 nucleotides are TGCGCCAGCAGCTTGGTGGCAGATTCACCCCTCCACTTT.

V usage is TRBV28 and J usage is TRBJ2-2; TRBD1 matches at 8 bases. Germline V gene data show CDR1 as MDHEN and CDR2 as SYDVKM. The CDR3 sequence is 16 residues long. The trim removed 5 bases at V and 2 bases at J, leaving 7 bases unmatched. The CDR3 loop reads CASSLRQGSNTGELFF. The DNA for the CDR3 is TGTGCCAGCAGTCTCCGACAGGGGTCCAACACCGGGGAGCTGTTTTTT.

This chain connects TRBV6-1 to TRBJ2-3, with D possibly being TRBD1 (8 bases). The CDR3 has 15 amino acids. Germline-derived CDR1 and CDR2 are MNHNS and SASEGT. V dropped 2 bases and J dropped 5 bases, with 14 bases sitting between them. CDR3 DNA sequence: TGTGCCAGCAGTGAAAAAACAGGGGGGGTAGATACGCAGTATTTT. Residues: CASSEKTGGVDTQYF.

The V call is TRBV19, the J call TRBJ1-2, with 9 bases identical to TRBD1. CDR3 size: 13 residues. The V segment lost 6 bases and the J segment 8 bases; nucleotides outside the gene matches: 7. Germline-derived CDR1 and CDR2 are LNHDA and SQIVND (reference sequence). Here the CDR3 reads CASRPGQGGGYTF. The CDR3 DNA follows: TGTGCCAGTAGACCGGGACAGGGAGGAGGCTACACCTTC.